What follows describes a single TCR beta chain. These data come from a study of blood T cell repertoires in COVID-19. At the level of the study: The United States, Italy and Spain supplied acute and convalescent COVID-19 samples.

Per the germline V gene, CDR1 is SGHTA and CDR2 is FQGNSA. The CDR3 has 16 amino acids. V was pared by 5 bases and J by 3 bases, with 12 bases of the junction left unmatched. The authors' processing: The authors estimated nucleated cell counts from reference gene primer amplification. Here immunoSEQ multiplex PCR was the method, and the copy in TCRdb shows in-frame clones only, minus some. V, J and clone size were drawn from that table, and D and trimming were deduced from the DNA. The sample records approximately 110,000 clones, 70% to 90% being singletons. The gene calls are TRBV7-2 and TRBJ1-2; TRBD1 matches 7 bases. The specimen was peripheral blood. The sequence came from a human donor in a cohort sampled during active COVID-19. Here the CDR3 reads CASSGRQGLGDYGYTF. CDR3 DNA: TGTGCCAGCAGCGGCCGACAGGGCCTTGGGGACTATGGCTACACCTTC. The full variable domain, rest sourced from reference TRBV7-2 and TRBJ1-2, is GAGVSQSPSNKVTEKGKDVELRCDPISGHTALYWYRQSLGQGLEFLIYFQGNSAPDKSGLPSDRFSAERTGGSVSTLTIQRTQQEDSAVYLCASSGRQGLGDYGYTFGSGTRLTVV.